Listed below are T cell receptor beta chains from one sample, sequenced in a study of cytomegalovirus exposure and HLA in healthy donors. Assay: immunoSEQ multiplex PCR; the TCRdb copy retains only in-frame clones and omits some. This sample has about 110,000 clones, with under 85% found just once. Input material: PBMCs. These receptors were obtained from a man aged 30 to 39 in good health and CMV-seropositive. The CDR3 runs from the conserved cysteine through the conserved F or W. Each record gives: CDR3 DNA, CDR3 protein, V gene, D gene, clone size, J gene. A D gene is named only where the DNA matches it firmly. Clone size appears in some rows only: once, few, many, or a class for an expanded clone.

CDR3 DNA: TGTGCCAGCAGCTTAACGGCAGAGGGTTCGGCCTACGAGCAGTACTTC; CDR3 protein: CASSLTAEGSAYEQYF; V gene: TRBV7-3; D gene: .; clone size: .; J gene: TRBJ2-7
CDR3 DNA: TGTGCCAGCAGTGCCCACAGGGGTCTAAGCAATCAGCCCCAGCATTTT; CDR3 protein: CASSAHRGLSNQPQHF; V gene: TRBV6-1; D gene: TRBD1; clone size: .; J gene: TRBJ1-5
CDR3 DNA: TGTTCCAGCGTCACCCCCCAGGGACTGAAAGACTTC; CDR3 protein: CSSVTPQGLKDF; V gene: TRBV7-9; D gene: .; clone size: .; J gene: TRBJ2-7
CDR3 DNA: TGTGCCAGCAGCTCACCCCGGTATGGCTACACCTTC; CDR3 protein: CASSSPRYGYTF; V gene: TRBV7-2; D gene: .; clone size: .; J gene: TRBJ1-2
CDR3 DNA: TGTGCCAGCAGCTTTGCAGGGGGAAAGAGGACTGAAGCTTTCTTT; CDR3 protein: CASSFAGGKRTEAFF; V gene: TRBV5-8; D gene: TRBD1; clone size: .; J gene: TRBJ1-1
CDR3 DNA: TGTGCCAGCAGCTTTTTGACAGGGCCCTACGAGCAGTACTTC; CDR3 protein: CASSFLTGPYEQYF; V gene: TRBV7-2; D gene: TRBD1; clone size: .; J gene: TRBJ2-7
CDR3 DNA: TGTGCCAGCAGCTCAGGGACAGTCGGAAATCAGCCCCAGCATTTT; CDR3 protein: CASSSGTVGNQPQHF; V gene: TRBV28; D gene: TRBD1; clone size: .; J gene: TRBJ1-5
CDR3 DNA: TGTGCCAGCAGGAGGACTAGCGGGGGGCCAGGGGAGACCCAGTACTTC; CDR3 protein: CASRRTSGGPGETQYF; V gene: TRBV2; D gene: TRBD2; clone size: .; J gene: TRBJ2-5
CDR3 DNA: TGTGCCAGTAGTACCCCGACTAGCGGGGGCACAGATACGCAGTATTTT; CDR3 protein: CASSTPTSGGTDTQYF; V gene: TRBV19; D gene: TRBD2; clone size: once; J gene: TRBJ2-3
CDR3 DNA: TGTGCCAGCAGCTTATCACTCAACAATGAGCAGTTCTTC; CDR3 protein: CASSLSLNNEQFF; V gene: TRBV14; D gene: .; clone size: .; J gene: TRBJ2-1
CDR3 DNA: TGCAGCGTTGATCAGGGGATCCAAGAGACCCAGTACTTC; CDR3 protein: CSVDQGIQETQYF; V gene: TRBV29-1; D gene: .; clone size: once; J gene: TRBJ2-5
CDR3 DNA: TGTGCCAGCAGCTTAGAAGCAGGGTCCCCCTATGGCTACACCTTC; CDR3 protein: CASSLEAGSPYGYTF; V gene: TRBV11-2; D gene: .; clone size: .; J gene: TRBJ1-2
CDR3 DNA: TGTGCCAGTAGTGAAACAGGGGATAGATCAATGAACACTGAAGCTTTCTTT; CDR3 protein: CASSETGDRSMNTEAFF; V gene: TRBV19; D gene: TRBD1; clone size: few; J gene: TRBJ1-1
CDR3 DNA: TGTGCCAGCAGCTTAGCGGGGGGGCCCTACGAGCAGTACTTC; CDR3 protein: CASSLAGGPYEQYF; V gene: TRBV7-9; D gene: .; clone size: .; J gene: TRBJ2-7
CDR3 DNA: TGTGCCAGCAGCCAAGGGGCAGGGGGAGGCTCCTACGAGCAGTACTTC; CDR3 protein: CASSQGAGGGSYEQYF; V gene: TRBV4-2; D gene: .; clone size: .; J gene: TRBJ2-7
CDR3 DNA: TGCGCCAGCAGCAAGGACAGTAGGGACACCGGGGAGCTGTTTTTT; CDR3 protein: CASSKDSRDTGELFF; V gene: TRBV5-1; D gene: .; clone size: .; J gene: TRBJ2-2
CDR3 DNA: TGTGCCAGCAGCGTGGGTGGGATAGCGACCACTGGGGCCAACGTCCTGACTTTC; CDR3 protein: CASSVGGIATTGANVLTF; V gene: TRBV9; D gene: .; clone size: .; J gene: TRBJ2-6
CDR3 DNA: TGTGCCAGCAGTGGCCCAGGGTCGTATGAGAACACTGAAGCTTTCTTT; CDR3 protein: CASSGPGSYENTEAFF; V gene: TRBV25-1; D gene: .; clone size: .; J gene: TRBJ1-1
CDR3 DNA: TGTGCCAGCAGCGTAGGAAGCGCGGTCCTTAACTATGGCTACACCTTC; CDR3 protein: CASSVGSAVLNYGYTF; V gene: TRBV9; D gene: .; clone size: .; J gene: TRBJ1-2
CDR3 DNA: TGTGCCAGCAGTCCACAGGGCTATGGCTACACCTTC; CDR3 protein: CASSPQGYGYTF; V gene: TRBV27; D gene: .; clone size: .; J gene: TRBJ1-2
CDR3 DNA: TGTGCCACCTCCCGGGACTACACTTTCAATGAGCAGTTCTTC; CDR3 protein: CATSRDYTFNEQFF; V gene: TRBV15; D gene: TRBD2; clone size: .; J gene: TRBJ2-1
CDR3 DNA: TGTGCCAGCAGCGCCCTAACAGGGACGGGGGAGCTGTTTTTT; CDR3 protein: CASSALTGTGELFF; V gene: TRBV9; D gene: .; clone size: .; J gene: TRBJ2-2
CDR3 DNA: TGTGCCAGCAGCTTAGAAGGGGTGAACGCAGATACGCAGTATTTT; CDR3 protein: CASSLEGVNADTQYF; V gene: TRBV7-3; D gene: .; clone size: .; J gene: TRBJ2-3
CDR3 DNA: TGTGCCAGTAGTATCGGGGACAGGGTGGGAACCTATAATTCACCCCTCCACTTT; CDR3 protein: CASSIGDRVGTYNSPLHF; V gene: TRBV19; D gene: TRBD1; clone size: .; J gene: TRBJ1-6
CDR3 DNA: TGTGCCAGTAGTCGGAGCCCGGGGGTGGGCTACACCTTC; CDR3 protein: CASSRSPGVGYTF; V gene: TRBV19; D gene: .; clone size: .; J gene: TRBJ1-2
CDR3 DNA: TGTGCCAGCTCACCAACAGGTGCTAATGAAAAACTGTTTTTT; CDR3 protein: CASSPTGANEKLFF; V gene: TRBV18; D gene: .; clone size: .; J gene: TRBJ1-4
CDR3 DNA: TGCGCCAGCAGCCAAAGGACAGGGAGTACCGGGGAGCTGTTTTTT; CDR3 protein: CASSQRTGSTGELFF; V gene: TRBV4-1; D gene: TRBD1; clone size: once; J gene: TRBJ2-2
CDR3 DNA: TGCGCCAGCAGCCAAGATCGGACTACCCGTTTCTACGAGCAGTACTTC; CDR3 protein: CASSQDRTTRFYEQYF; V gene: TRBV4-1; D gene: .; clone size: .; J gene: TRBJ2-7
CDR3 DNA: TGTGCCAGCACCGAGGGTGTGCAGAGGGGCAATCAGCCCCAGCATTTT; CDR3 protein: CASTEGVQRGNQPQHF; V gene: TRBV19; D gene: .; clone size: .; J gene: TRBJ1-5
CDR3 DNA: TGTGTCACCAGCAGAGATTTCGCGGGGGAGAACTCTGGGGCCAACGTCCTGACTTTC; CDR3 protein: CVTSRDFAGENSGANVLTF; V gene: TRBV15; D gene: TRBD2; clone size: .; J gene: TRBJ2-6
CDR3 DNA: TGTGCCAGCAGCTTTATGGAGGGGGCTTTAATTATGAACACTGAAGCTTTCTTT; CDR3 protein: CASSFMEGALIMNTEAFF; V gene: TRBV5-8; D gene: TRBD1; clone size: .; J gene: TRBJ1-1
CDR3 DNA: TGTGCCAGCAGCAGAATGCCGGGACTAGCGGGGGGGCTTTACAATGAGCAGTTCTTC; CDR3 protein: CASSRMPGLAGGLYNEQFF; V gene: TRBV11-2; D gene: TRBD2; clone size: .; J gene: TRBJ2-1
CDR3 DNA: TGTGCCAGCAGCCACGGGGTGGTACCCTACGAGCAGTACTTC; CDR3 protein: CASSHGVVPYEQYF; V gene: TRBV28; D gene: .; clone size: .; J gene: TRBJ2-7
CDR3 DNA: TGCGCCAGCAGCCCCGCCGGACAGGACACAGATACGCAGTATTTT; CDR3 protein: CASSPAGQDTDTQYF; V gene: TRBV5-1; D gene: TRBD1; clone size: once; J gene: TRBJ2-3